The 4 T cell receptor beta chains reported below all come from one sample, sequenced in a study of T cell repertoires in aging, cancer and after chemotherapy. Rearranged V-D-J TRB sequences were amplified with a mixed TRB-A/B primer pool. TCRdb ran MiXCR on the multiplex PCR reads and lists one entry per CDR3 protein. This table has 19,000 or so distinct CDR3 sequences, about 37% appearing once. TCR beta rearrangements were amplified from peripheral blood genomic DNA. The source material was blood. Receptors originate from a human donor with a solid tumor.

A few counts support this clonotype. V usage is TRBV13 and J usage is TRBJ2-1; TRBD2 matches at 8 bases. J lost 8 bases, V lost 0 bases, and 6 bases had no gene match. The CDR3 spans 15 residues. Germline V gene data show CDR1 as PRHDT and CDR2 as FYEKMQ (reference sequence). CDR3 DNA sequence: TGTGCCAGCAGCTTAGGGGCAGGGACTAGGGATGAGCAGTTCTTC. It specifies CASSLGAGTRDEQFF.

This clonotype occurred a few times. The chain recombines TRBV5-3 with TRBJ1-3; TRBD1 agrees at 7 bases. TRBV5-3 is an ORF; its function is uncertain. The CDR3 is 14 residues long. Trimming cost V 8 bases and J 4 bases; bases outside gene matches: 9. CDR3 coding DNA: TGTGCCAGCTCCCAGGGGGGCTCAGGAAACACCATATATTTT. Translated, it gives CASSQGGSGNTIYF.

This clonotype has a handful of counts. The chain employs TRBV30 and TRBJ2-7; TRBD2 aligns across 8 bases. From germline, CDR1 is GTSNPN and CDR2 SVGIG (reference sequence). This CDR3 has 14 amino acids. V lost 7 bases to trimming and J lost 4 bases; unmatched junction nucleotides: 12. This CDR3 reads CASVHGGGSYEQYF. CDR3 DNA: TGTGCCTCGGTCCACGGGGGGGGGTCGTACGAGCAGTACTTC.

The chain recombines TRBV6-5 with TRBJ1-2; TRBD1 might be the D (6 bases). Deletions cut 5 bases from V and 8 bases from J, with 9 bases between. Germline V gives CDR1 MNHEY, CDR2 SVGAGI. The CDR3 sequence is 11 residues long. Here the CDR3 DNA reads TGTGCCAGCAGTACCGGACAGGGCTACACCTTC. Protein product: CASSTGQGYTF.